Each of the 12 T cell receptor beta chains below was sequenced from the same sample in a study of blood T cell repertoires in COVID-19. This table comes from immunoSEQ multiplex PCR, and its TCRdb copy is limited to in-frame clones, with some not included. The table lists roughly 130,000 clones, 70% to 80% of them singletons, with 5% in the top ten. Sequencing input: peripheral blood. Every receptor here comes from an older woman with COVID-19, enrolled during active disease.

V and J are TRBV10-3 and TRBJ1-2, with D possibly being TRBD1 (5 bases). This CDR3 is built from 14 residues. V lost 3 bases to trimming and J lost 5 bases, with 13 bases between them. Germline V lookup: CDR1 ENHRY, CDR2 SYGVKD. The CDR3 DNA reads TGTGCCATCAGTGAAGACAGCTCCTTTTATGGCTACACCTTC. It is translated as CAISEDSSFYGYTF.

This chain joins TRBV27 and TRBJ2-5; 7 nucleotides agree with TRBD1. The germline V gene has CDR1 MNHEY and CDR2 SMNVEV (reference sequence). This CDR3 spans 14 amino acids. J lost 4 bases, V lost 5 bases, and 7 bases had no gene match. The CDR3 bases are TGTGCCAGCAGTAGGGCAGGGGGTTTAGAGACCCAGTACTTC. Its protein is CASSRAGGLETQYF.

The chain couples TRBV24-1 to TRBJ1-2; TRBD1 matches 8 bases. From germline, CDR1 is KGHDR and CDR2 SFDVKD. CDR3 length: 14 residues. V was pared by 0 bases and J by 6 bases, with 2 bases of the junction left unmatched. The CDR3 nucleotides are TGTGCCACCAGTGATTTGTCGACAGGGGATGGCTACACCTTC. Its translation: CATSDLSTGDGYTF.

The rearrangement links TRBV10-3 to TRBJ1-3; perhaps TRBD1 as D (6 bases). CDR3 length: 14 amino acids. The V end lost 6 bases, the J end lost 3 bases, and 12 bases lay between the germline ends. Germline V gene data show CDR1 as ENHRY and CDR2 as SYGVKD. The CDR3 region is CAISRQENGNTIYF. The CDR3 DNA sequence: TGTGCCATCAGCCGACAGGAGAATGGAAACACCATATATTTT.

V usage is TRBV5-4 and J usage is TRBJ2-7; tentative D call: TRBD2 (6 bases). Trimming removed 5 bases at V and 4 bases at J, with 13 bases between. Germline assignment: CDR1 SGHNT and CDR2 YYREEE (reference sequence). The length of the CDR3 is 13 residues. CDR3 region: CASSLPGTYEQYF. The DNA of the CDR3 is TGTGCCAGCAGTTTACCCGGGACTTACGAGCAGTACTTC. Full variable domain (missing parts from reference TRBV5-4 and TRBJ2-7): ETGVTQSPTHLIKTRGQQVTLRCSSQSGHNTVSWYQQALGQGPQFIFQYYREEENGRGNFPPRFSGLQFPNYSSELNVNALELDDSALYLCASSLPGTYEQYFGPGTRLTVT.

The chain is built from TRBV7-2 and TRBJ1-6; 7 bases align to TRBD1. The CDR3 has 15 residues. The germline CDR1 and CDR2 sequences are SGHTA and FQGNSA. V dropped 5 bases and J dropped 6; count of bases not matched to a gene: 7. CDR3 in DNA: TGTGCCAGCAGCGCACGGGGACAGAGTAATTCACCCCTCCACTTT. It specifies CASSARGQSNSPLHF.

This clone was observed a handful of times. The gene calls are TRBV7-9 and TRBJ1-1; D may be TRBD1 (6 bases). CDR1 is SEHNR, CDR2 FQNEAQ, per germline (reference sequence). This CDR3 is 13 amino acids long. Trimming removed 5 bases from V and 9 bases from J, with 16 bases in between. CDR3 protein: CASSQTGMSKAFF. CDR3 DNA sequence: TGTGCCAGCAGCCAAACAGGGATGAGTAAAGCTTTCTTT.

The rearrangement joins TRBV11-2 to TRBJ2-7; 8 bases are a match to TRBD1. This CDR3 region has 12 residues. V dropped 8 bases and J dropped 3; count of bases not matched to a gene: 3. Germline V gene lookup returns CDR1 SGHAT and CDR2 FQNNGV. The CDR3 sequence is CASSGGGYEQYF. As DNA, the CDR3 is TGTGCCAGCTCAGGGGGCGGCTACGAGCAGTACTTC.

The chain employs TRBV2 and TRBJ1-6, with a tentative D call TRBD1 (6 bases). CDR3 length: 14 amino acids. Germline values: CDR1 SNHLY, CDR2 FYNNEI. Between the trimmed V and J ends, which lost 6 bases and 0 bases, there was a span of 6 bases. The CDR3 nucleotides read TGTGCCAGCAGGGACAGCTCCTATAATTCACCCCTCCACTTT. This codes for CASRDSSYNSPLHF. The full variable domain, rest sourced from reference TRBV2 and TRBJ1-6, is EPEVTQTPSHQVTQMGQEVILRCVPISNHLYFYWYRQILGQKVEFLVSFYNNEISEKSEIFDDQFSVERPDGSNFTLKIRSTKLEDSAMYFCASRDSSYNSPLHFGNGTRLTVT.

This sequence joins TRBV9 and TRBJ2-1; 14 positions agree with TRBD2. Trimming removed 3 bases from V and 0 bases from J; junction bases left unmatched: 5. The CDR3 spans 18 residues. Germline assignment: CDR1 SGDLS and CDR2 YYNGEE. This CDR3 reads CASSARTSGGFSYNEQFF. The CDR3, as DNA: TGTGCCAGCAGCGCCCGGACTAGCGGGGGGTTCTCCTACAATGAGCAGTTCTTC.

The CDR3 DNA is TGTGCCAGCAGTGAGGTAGCCAACACTGAAGCTTTCTTT. The encoded protein is CASSEVANTEAFF. The chain uses TRBV2 and TRBJ1-1; D unclear. V was clipped by 3 bases and J by 2 bases, with 7 bases between them. Germline V gene data show CDR1 as SNHLY and CDR2 as FYNNEI. The CDR3 consists of 13 residues.

The chain employs TRBV20-1 and TRBJ1-5; D is unresolved. Trimming removed 2 bases at V and 9 bases at J, with 8 bases between. The CDR3 has 11 amino acids. From germline, CDR1 is DFQATT and CDR2 SNEGSKA (reference sequence). DNA for the CDR3: TGCAGTGCTAGATCTTCGGGGCCCCAGCATTTT. It specifies CSARSSGPQHF.